Each of the 13 T cell receptor beta chains below was sequenced from the same sample in a study of TIL therapy for anti-PD-1-resistant metastatic lung cancer. This was the immunoSEQ v3 assay. The assay was immunoSEQ multiplex PCR, and TCRdb's table has in-frame clones only and misses some. The table includes about 21,000 clones, around 71% detected once. As to time point: pre-treatment sample, taken before nivolumab and TIL therapy. This specimen consisted of blood, obtained at baseline. These receptor sequences come from a person aged 25-79 years with non-small cell lung cancer.

CDR3 bases: TGTGCCAGTAGTATAGTCCTCCTAGCGGGAGAATTTAATGAGCAGTTCTTC. Its translation: CASSIVLLAGEFNEQFF. V and J are TRBV19 and TRBJ2-1, with 10 bases aligning to TRBD2. The germline CDR1 and CDR2 sequences are LNHDA and SQIVND (reference sequence). CDR3 length equals 17 residues. V dropped 1 base and J dropped 7; count of bases not matched to a gene: 10.

This clone was counted a single time. The J gene is TRBJ1-5, the V gene TRBV2; D unresolved. This CDR3 has 15 residues. Germline CDR1 and CDR2: SNHLY and FYNNEI. Trimming shortened V by 1 base and J by 3 bases, and 10 bases separated the two germline ends. The DNA for the CDR3 is TGTGCCAGCAGTGAAGATAGGGTTTTCAATCAGCCCCAGCATTTT. This codes for CASSEDRVFNQPQHF. Looking up the rest from reference TRBV2 and TRBJ1-5 gives the full variable domain: EPEVTQTPSHQVTQMGQEVILRCVPISNHLYFYWYRQILGQKVEFLVSFYNNEISEKSEIFDDQFSVERPDGSNFTLKIRSTKLEDSAMYFCASSEDRVFNQPQHFGDGTRLSIL.

This chain connects TRBV7-2 to TRBJ1-2, with 7 bases lining up with TRBD1. There are 13 residues in the CDR3. Per germline, CDR1 SGHTA and CDR2 FQGNSA. Trimming took 2 bases from V and 6 from J; bases not matched to a gene: 3. Here the CDR3 reads CASSLQGEHGYTF. CDR3 in DNA: TGTGCCAGCAGCTTACAGGGGGAGCATGGCTACACCTTC.

This rearrangement joins TRBV10-3 to TRBJ1-1; D is unresolved. CDR1 ENHRY and CDR2 SYGVKD come from the germline V gene. V was shortened by 10 bases and J by 1 base, with 13 bases between the two germline ends. This CDR3 comprises 13 residues. The CDR3 nucleotides are TGTGCCACCAATTATCAGTCGAACACTGAAGCTTTCTTT. Translated, it gives CATNYQSNTEAFF.

This rearrangement joins TRBV20-1 to TRBJ1-6; D perhaps matches TRBD1 (5 bases). V was trimmed by 3 bases and J by 13 bases, leaving 16 bases between them. The CDR3 sequence is 13 residues long. CDR1 is DFQATT and CDR2 is SNEGSKA in the germline V gene (reference sequence). CDR3 region: CSASSFRGSPLHF. The CDR3 region has the DNA TGCAGTGCTAGTTCGTTTCGGGGGTCTCCCCTCCACTTT.

This chain uses TRBV2 with TRBJ2-1; unclear D gene. The CDR3 runs to 15 residues. Trimming removed 8 bases at V and 0 bases at J, with 14 bases between. The germline CDR1 and CDR2 sequences are SNHLY and FYNNEI. CDR3 in DNA: TGTGCCAGCCGACCCCACCTTAACTCCTACAATGAGCAGTTCTTC. Translated: CASRPHLNSYNEQFF.

V and J are TRBV4-1 and TRBJ2-3; 12 bases fit TRBD2. The CDR3 consists of 16 residues. Germline CDR1 MGHRA, CDR2 YSYEKL. V gave up 4 bases and J gave up 5 bases; unmatched junction bases: 7. The CDR3 region is CASSRRLAGAVDTQYF. In DNA form, the CDR3 reads TGCGCCAGCAGCCGTCGACTAGCGGGAGCGGTAGATACGCAGTATTTT.

This clone was counted a few times. This sequence joins TRBV18 and TRBJ2-7; D gene ambiguous. Trimming stripped 3 bases from V and 7 bases from J, with 16 bases between. This CDR3 has 14 amino acids. The V gene's germline CDR1 is KGHSH and CDR2 LQKENI. The DNA of the CDR3 is TGTGCCAGCTCACCCGGATCCGCGGTTGATGAGCAGTACTTC. Translated: CASSPGSAVDEQYF.

In the case of this clone: The same CDR3 also results from other DNA sequences found in this sample. The chain employs TRBV18 and TRBJ2-5; D is perhaps TRBD1 (5 bases). Germline CDR1 KGHSH, CDR2 LQKENI. The CDR3 runs 13 residues. The ends were cut back, 3 bases at V and 4 bases at J, with 9 bases in the middle. The CDR3 DNA sequence: TGTGCCAGCTCACCCGGCCAGGGAGAGACCCAGTACTTC. Translated, it gives CASSPGQGETQYF.

The CDR3 spells CASSQDHGRAFF. The CDR3 region has the DNA TGCGCCAGCAGCCAAGATCACGGGAGGGCTTTCTTT. The chain uses TRBV4-3 and TRBJ1-1, with unresolved D. Trimming removed 0 bases at V and 11 bases at J, with 10 bases between. Germline CDR1 and CDR2: LGHNA and YSLEER. CDR3 length: 12 residues.

In its sample, this clone is medium-sized. The chain couples TRBV6-5 to TRBJ2-2, with no clear D. CDR1 is MNHEY and CDR2 is SVGAGI in the germline V gene. Trimming took 7 bases from V and 4 from J, leaving 13 bases between them. The CDR3 has 14 amino acids. The CDR3 spells CASTALRLTGELFF. DNA for the CDR3: TGTGCCAGCACCGCACTCAGACTCACCGGGGAGCTGTTTTTT.

V and J are TRBV19 and TRBJ2-3; 8 positions match TRBD2. This CDR3 is 17 amino acids long. CDR1 and CDR2 (germline): LNHDA, SQIVND (reference sequence). V lost 5 bases to trimming and J lost 1 base; unmatched junction nucleotides: 11. CDR3 sequence: CASSPRASGRRTDTQYF. DNA for the CDR3: TGTGCCAGTAGTCCTCGGGCTAGCGGGCGACGCACAGATACGCAGTATTTT.

The chain employs TRBV7-2 and TRBJ2-1; TRBD2 might be the D (5 bases). Germline loops: CDR1 SGHTA, CDR2 FQGNSA. The CDR3 totals 18 residues. The V and J ends lost 2 bases and 5 bases respectively, with 22 bases between them. CDR3 DNA sequence: TGTGCCAGCAGCTTACGCCTCTTTGAATCGGAGGTCAACAATGAGCAGTTCTTC. Translation gives CASSLRLFESEVNNEQFF.